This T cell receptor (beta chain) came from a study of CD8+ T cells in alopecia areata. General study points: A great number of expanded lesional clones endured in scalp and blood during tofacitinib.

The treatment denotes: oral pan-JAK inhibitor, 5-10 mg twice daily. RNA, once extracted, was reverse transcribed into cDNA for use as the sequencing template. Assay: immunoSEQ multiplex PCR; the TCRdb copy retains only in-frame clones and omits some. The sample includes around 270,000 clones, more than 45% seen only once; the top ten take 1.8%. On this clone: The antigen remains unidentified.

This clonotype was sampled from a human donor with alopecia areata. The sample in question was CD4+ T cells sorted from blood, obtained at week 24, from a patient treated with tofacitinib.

The DNA of the CDR3 is TGCAGCCCCGAATGGGCGCCTGGGACTAGCGGGGGGCCAGCTGCAGATACGCAGTATTTT. Its translation is CSPEWAPGTSGGPAADTQYF. The J gene is TRBJ2-3, the V gene TRBV29-1, with 15 bases fitting TRBD2. Germline assignment: CDR1 SQVTM and CDR2 ANQGSEA. Trimming took 8 bases from V and 4 from J; bases not matched to a gene: 22. The length of the CDR3 is 20 residues.